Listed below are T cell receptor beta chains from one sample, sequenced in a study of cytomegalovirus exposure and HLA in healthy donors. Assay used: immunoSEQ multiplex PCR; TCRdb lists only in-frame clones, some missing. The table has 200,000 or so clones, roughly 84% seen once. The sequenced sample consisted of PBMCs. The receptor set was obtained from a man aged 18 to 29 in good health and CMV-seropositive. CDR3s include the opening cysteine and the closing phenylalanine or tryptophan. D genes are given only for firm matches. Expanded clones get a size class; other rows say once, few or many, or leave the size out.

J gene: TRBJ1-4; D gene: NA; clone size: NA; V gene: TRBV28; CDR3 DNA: TGTGCCAGCAGACGCGCTAGCCCGCTGGAAAAACTGTTTTTT; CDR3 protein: CASRRASPLEKLFF
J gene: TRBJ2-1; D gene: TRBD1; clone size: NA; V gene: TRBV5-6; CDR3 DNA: TGTGCCAGCAGCTTGGGCCCCAAGACAGGGCGACTCAATGAGCAGTTCTTC; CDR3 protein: CASSLGPKTGRLNEQFF
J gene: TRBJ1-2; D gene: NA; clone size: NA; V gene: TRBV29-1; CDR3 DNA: TGCAGCGTCGGGACTGAGCTCGGCTACACCTTC; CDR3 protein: CSVGTELGYTF
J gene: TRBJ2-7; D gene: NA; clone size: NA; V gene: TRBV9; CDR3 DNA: TGTGCCAGCAGCGTAGAGGGCAGGGCGCACGAGCAGTACTTC; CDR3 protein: CASSVEGRAHEQYF
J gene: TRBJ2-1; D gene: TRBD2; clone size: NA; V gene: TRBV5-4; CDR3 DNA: TGTGCCAGCAGCTCCCCCCCGGGACTAGACCAGTTCTTC; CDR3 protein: CASSSPPGLDQFF
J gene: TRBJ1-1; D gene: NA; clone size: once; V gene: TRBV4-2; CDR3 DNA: TGTGCCAGCAGCCAAGCGGTGAGGAGGAACACTGAAGCTTTCTTT; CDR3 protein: CASSQAVRRNTEAFF
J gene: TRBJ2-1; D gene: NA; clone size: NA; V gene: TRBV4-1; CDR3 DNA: TGCGCCAGCAGCCCGAGCGCGGATGAGCAGTTCTTC; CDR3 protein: CASSPSADEQFF
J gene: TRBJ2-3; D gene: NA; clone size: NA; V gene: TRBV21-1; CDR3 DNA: TGTGCCAGCACAACCTCACACCCTAGCACAGATACGCAGTATTTT; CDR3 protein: CASTTSHPSTDTQYF
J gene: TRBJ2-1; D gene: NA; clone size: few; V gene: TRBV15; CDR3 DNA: TGTGCCACCAGCAGAGATCCGGGGTCCTACAATGAGCAGTTCTTC; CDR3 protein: CATSRDPGSYNEQFF
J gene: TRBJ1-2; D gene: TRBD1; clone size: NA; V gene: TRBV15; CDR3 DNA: TGTGCCACCGATTGGACAGGGGGTGCCGCTCGCGGCTACACCTTC; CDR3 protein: CATDWTGGAARGYTF